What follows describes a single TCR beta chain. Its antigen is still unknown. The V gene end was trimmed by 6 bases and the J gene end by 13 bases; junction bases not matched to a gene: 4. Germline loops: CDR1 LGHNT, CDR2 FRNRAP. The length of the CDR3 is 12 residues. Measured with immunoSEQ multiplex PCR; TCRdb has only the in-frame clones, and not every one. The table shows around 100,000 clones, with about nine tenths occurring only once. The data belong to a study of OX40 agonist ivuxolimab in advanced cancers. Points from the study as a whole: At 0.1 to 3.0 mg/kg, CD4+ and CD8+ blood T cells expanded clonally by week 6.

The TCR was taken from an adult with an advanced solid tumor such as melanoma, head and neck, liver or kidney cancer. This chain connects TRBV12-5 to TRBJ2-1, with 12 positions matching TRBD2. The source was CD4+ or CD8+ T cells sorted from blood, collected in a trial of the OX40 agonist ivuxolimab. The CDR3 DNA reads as TGTGCTAGTGGACCTAGCGGGAGGGCCCAGTTCTTC. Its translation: CASGPSGRAQFF.